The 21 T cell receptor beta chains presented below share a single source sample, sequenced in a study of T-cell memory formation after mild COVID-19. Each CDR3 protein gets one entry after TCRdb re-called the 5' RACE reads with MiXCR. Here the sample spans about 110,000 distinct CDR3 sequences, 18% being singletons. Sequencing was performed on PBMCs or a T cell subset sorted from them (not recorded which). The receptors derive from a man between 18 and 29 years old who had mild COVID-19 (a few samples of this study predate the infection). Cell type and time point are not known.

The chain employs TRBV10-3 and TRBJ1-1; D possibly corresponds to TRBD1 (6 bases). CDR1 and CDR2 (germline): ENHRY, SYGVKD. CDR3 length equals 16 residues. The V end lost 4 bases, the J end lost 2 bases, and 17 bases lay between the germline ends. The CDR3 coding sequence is TGTGCCATCAGTGGGAGACTTGGACAGCAAAACACTGAAGCTTTCTTT. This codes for CAISGRLGQQNTEAFF.

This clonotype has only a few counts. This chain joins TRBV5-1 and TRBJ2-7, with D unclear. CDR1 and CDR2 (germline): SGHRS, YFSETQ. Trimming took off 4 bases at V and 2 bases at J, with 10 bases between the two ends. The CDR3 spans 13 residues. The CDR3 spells CASSPVETYEQYF. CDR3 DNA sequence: TGCGCCAGCAGCCCGGTGGAGACCTACGAGCAGTACTTC.

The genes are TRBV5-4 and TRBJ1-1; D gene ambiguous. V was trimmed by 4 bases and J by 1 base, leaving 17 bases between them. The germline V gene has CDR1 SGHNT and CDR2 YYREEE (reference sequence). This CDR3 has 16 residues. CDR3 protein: CASSRFDRVTNTEAFF. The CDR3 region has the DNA TGTGCCAGCAGCCGTTTCGACCGCGTTACGAACACTGAAGCTTTCTTT. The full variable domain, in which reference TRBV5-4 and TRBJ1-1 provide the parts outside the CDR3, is ETGVTQSPTHLIKTRGQQVTLRCSSQSGHNTVSWYQQALGQGPQFIFQYYREEENGRGNFPPRFSGLQFPNYSSELNVNALELDDSALYLCASSRFDRVTNTEAFFGQGTRLTVV.

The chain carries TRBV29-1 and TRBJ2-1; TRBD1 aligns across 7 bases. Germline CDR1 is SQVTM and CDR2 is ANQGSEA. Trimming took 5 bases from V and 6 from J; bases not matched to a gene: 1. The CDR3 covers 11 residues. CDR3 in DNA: TGCAGCGTTCACAGGGGCAATGAGCAGTTCTTC. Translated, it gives CSVHRGNEQFF.

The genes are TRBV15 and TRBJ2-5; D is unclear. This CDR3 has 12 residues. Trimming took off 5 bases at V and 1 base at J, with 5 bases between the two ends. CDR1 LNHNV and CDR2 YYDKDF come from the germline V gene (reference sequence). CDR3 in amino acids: CATSPRQETQYF. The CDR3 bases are TGTGCCACCAGCCCCCGCCAAGAGACCCAGTACTTC.

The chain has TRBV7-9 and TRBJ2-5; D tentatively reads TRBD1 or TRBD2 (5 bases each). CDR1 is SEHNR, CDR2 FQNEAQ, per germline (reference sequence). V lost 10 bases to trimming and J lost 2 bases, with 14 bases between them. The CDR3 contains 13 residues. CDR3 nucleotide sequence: TGTGCCACCCTGGGTGGGACGCAAGAGACCCAGTACTTC. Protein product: CATLGGTQETQYF.

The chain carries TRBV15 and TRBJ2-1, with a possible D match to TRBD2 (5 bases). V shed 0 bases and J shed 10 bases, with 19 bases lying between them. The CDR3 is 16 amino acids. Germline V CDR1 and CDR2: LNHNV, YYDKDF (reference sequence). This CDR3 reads CATSREVVEGRGEQFF. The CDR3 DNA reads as TGTGCCACCAGCAGAGAGGTAGTCGAAGGGCGCGGGGAGCAGTTCTTC.

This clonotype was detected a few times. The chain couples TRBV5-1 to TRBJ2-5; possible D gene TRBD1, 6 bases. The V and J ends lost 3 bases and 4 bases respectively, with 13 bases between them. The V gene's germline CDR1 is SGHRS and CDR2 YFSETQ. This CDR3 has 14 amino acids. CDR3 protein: CASSSTGPVETQYF. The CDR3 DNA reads TGCGCCAGCAGCTCCACAGGGCCGGTAGAGACCCAGTACTTC.

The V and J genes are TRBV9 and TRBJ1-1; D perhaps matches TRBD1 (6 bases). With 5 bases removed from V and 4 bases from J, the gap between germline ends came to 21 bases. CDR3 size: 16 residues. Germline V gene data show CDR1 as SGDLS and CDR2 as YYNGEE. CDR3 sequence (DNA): TGTGCCAGCAGTCCCTATGGCGGGACAATGGCCACTGAAGCTTTCTTT. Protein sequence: CASSPYGGTMATEAFF. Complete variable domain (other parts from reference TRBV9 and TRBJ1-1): DSGVTQTPKHLITATGQRVTLRCSPRSGDLSVYWYQQSLDQGLQFLIQYYNGEERAKGNILERFSAQQFPDLHSELNLSSLELGDSALYFCASSPYGGTMATEAFFGQGTRLTVV.

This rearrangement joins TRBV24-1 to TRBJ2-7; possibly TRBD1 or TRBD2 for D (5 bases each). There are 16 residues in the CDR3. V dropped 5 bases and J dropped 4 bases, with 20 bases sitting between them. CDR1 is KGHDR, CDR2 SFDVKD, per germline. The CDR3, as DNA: TGTGCCACCAGTGCCGTCCGGGACGCCGGAGAGTACGAGCAGTACTTC. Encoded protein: CATSAVRDAGEYEQYF.

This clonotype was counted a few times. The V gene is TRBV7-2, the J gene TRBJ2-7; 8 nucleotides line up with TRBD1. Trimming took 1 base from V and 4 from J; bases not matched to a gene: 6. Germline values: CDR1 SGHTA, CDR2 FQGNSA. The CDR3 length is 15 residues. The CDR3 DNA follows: TGTGCCAGCAGCTTAGGGGCAGGGGGCCAATACGAGCAGTACGTC. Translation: CASSLGAGGQYEQYV.

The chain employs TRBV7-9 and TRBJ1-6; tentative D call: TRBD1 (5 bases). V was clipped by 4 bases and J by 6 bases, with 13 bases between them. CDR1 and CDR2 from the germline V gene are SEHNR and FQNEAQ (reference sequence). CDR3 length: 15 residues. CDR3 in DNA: TGTGCCAGCAGCTCACGACAGACCTCTAATTCACCCCTCCACTTT. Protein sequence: CASSSRQTSNSPLHF.

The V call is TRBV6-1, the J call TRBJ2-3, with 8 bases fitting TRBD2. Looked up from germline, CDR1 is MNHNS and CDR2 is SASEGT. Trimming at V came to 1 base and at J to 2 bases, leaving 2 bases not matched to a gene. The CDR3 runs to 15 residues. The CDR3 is CASSEGTSHTDTQYF. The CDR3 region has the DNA TGTGCCAGCAGTGAAGGGACTAGCCACACAGATACGCAGTATTTT.

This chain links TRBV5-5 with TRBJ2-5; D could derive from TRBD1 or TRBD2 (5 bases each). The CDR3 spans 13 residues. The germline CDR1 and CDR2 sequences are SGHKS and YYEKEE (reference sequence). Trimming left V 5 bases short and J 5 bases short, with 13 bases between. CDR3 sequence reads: CASSGGPGETQYF. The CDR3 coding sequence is TGTGCCAGCAGTGGGGGACCTGGGGAGACCCAGTACTTC.

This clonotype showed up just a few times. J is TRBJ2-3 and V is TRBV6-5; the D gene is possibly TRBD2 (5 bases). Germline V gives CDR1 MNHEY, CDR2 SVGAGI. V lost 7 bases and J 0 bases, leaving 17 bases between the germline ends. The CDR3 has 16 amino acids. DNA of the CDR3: TGTGCCAGCATCCGGGATCCAGCGTCTAGCACAGATACGCAGTATTTT. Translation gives CASIRDPASSTDTQYF.

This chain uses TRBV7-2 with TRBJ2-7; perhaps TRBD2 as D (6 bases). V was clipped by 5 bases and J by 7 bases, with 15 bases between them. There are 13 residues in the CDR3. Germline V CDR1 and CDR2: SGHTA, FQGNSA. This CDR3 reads CASSARRGGEQYF. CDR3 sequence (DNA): TGTGCCAGCAGCGCACGGCGGGGCGGTGAGCAGTACTTC.

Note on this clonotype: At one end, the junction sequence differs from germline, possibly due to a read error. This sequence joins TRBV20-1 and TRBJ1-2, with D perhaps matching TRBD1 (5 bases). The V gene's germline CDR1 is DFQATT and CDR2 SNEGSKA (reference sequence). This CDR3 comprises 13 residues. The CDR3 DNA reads TGCAGTGCTAGGTGGGCAGGGAACTATTGCTACACCTTC. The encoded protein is CSARWAGNYCYTF.

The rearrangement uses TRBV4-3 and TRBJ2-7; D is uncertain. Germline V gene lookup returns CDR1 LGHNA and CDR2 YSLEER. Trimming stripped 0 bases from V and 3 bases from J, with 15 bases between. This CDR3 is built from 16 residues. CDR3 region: CASSQESDLGLYEQYF. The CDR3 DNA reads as TGCGCCAGCAGCCAAGAATCTGACCTGGGCCTCTACGAGCAGTACTTC.

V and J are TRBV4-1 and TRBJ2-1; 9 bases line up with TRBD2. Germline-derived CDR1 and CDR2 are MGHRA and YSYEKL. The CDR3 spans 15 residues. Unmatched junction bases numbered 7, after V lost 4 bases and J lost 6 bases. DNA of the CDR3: TGCGCCAGCAGCCCTGGAGCGGGGGGCCCCAATGAGCAGTTCTTC. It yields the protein CASSPGAGGPNEQFF.

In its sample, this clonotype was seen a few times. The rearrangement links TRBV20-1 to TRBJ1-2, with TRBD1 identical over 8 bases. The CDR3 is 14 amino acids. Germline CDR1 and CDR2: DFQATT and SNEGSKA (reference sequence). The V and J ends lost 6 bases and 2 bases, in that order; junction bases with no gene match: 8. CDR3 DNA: TGCAGTGCGGGTGACTGGACAGGGAACTATGGCTACACCTTC. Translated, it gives CSAGDWTGNYGYTF.

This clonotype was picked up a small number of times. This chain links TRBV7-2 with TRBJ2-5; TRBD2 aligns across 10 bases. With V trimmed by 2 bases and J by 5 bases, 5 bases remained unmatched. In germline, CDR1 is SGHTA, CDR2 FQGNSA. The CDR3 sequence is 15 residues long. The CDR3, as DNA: TGTGCCAGCAGCTTAAGTCTAGCGGGGGCTGAGACCCAGTACTTC. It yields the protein CASSLSLAGAETQYF.